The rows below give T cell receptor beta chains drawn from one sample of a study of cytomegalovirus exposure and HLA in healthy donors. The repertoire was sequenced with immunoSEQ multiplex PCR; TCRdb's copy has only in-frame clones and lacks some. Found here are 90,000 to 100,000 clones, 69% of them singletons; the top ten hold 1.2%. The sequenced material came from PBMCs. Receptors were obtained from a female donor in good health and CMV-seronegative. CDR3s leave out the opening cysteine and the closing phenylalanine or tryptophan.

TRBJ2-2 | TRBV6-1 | ASSEATGPTEELF
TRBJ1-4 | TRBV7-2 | ASSRAGANEKLF
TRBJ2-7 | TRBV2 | ASSPPGLAGGPGSYEQY
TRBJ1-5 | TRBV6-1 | ASKQGIQPQH
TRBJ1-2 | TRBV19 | ASTAQGNYGYT
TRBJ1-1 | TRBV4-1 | ASSQGAGVAEAF
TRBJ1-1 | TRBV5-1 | ASSSTGMNTEAF
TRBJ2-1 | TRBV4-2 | ASSQEGLTSGNEQF
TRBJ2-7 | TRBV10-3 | AISGVGPGYEQY
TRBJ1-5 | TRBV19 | ASSGTFNQPQH
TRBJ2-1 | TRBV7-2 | ASSLALGRGGNEQF
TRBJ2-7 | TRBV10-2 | ASSEIGGYWDEQY
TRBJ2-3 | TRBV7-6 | ASSSLAGGLDTQY
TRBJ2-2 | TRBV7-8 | ASSPPVVATGELF
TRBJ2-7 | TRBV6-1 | ASSAPGKVSYEQY
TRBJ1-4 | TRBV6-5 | ASSYSTGTVEKLF
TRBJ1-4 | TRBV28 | ASSLPLQGDTNEKLF
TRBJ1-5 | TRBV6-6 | ASSSKDRARNQPQH
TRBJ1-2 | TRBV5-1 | ASTRGPAQGPLYGYT
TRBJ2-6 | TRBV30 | AWSTPGSGANVLT
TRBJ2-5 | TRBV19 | ATSWAETQY